This T cell receptor (beta chain) was recorded in a study of CD8+CD57+ T cells in acquired aplastic anemia. As regards this clonotype: Its cognate antigen is unknown.

Whole-study findings and limits: Between the patient and control groups, CD8+ Simpson's diversity did not differ significantly.

Researchers used genomic DNA as the template to profile TCR beta VDJ and CDR3. TCRdb recomputed calls from the reads with MiXCR, one row per CDR3 protein. The sample holds about 270,000 distinct CDR3 sequences, 56% seen once. The sample comprised sorted CD4+, CD8+, or CD8+CD57+ T cells (not recorded which) from PBMCs. The source is a human donor with severe aplastic anemia or a healthy control (not recorded which).

The CDR3 region has the DNA TGTGCCAGCAGCTTAGCGCAGAGACAAGAGACCCAGTACTTC. Translated: CASSLAQRQETQYF. The genes are TRBV7-3 and TRBJ2-5; D uncertain. The CDR3 spans 14 residues. The V gene's germline CDR1 is SGHTA and CDR2 FQGTGA. The V end lost 2 bases, the J end lost 2 bases, and 9 bases lay between the germline ends.